This T cell receptor (beta chain) came from a study of neurological immune-mediated disorders. The authors produced cDNA by 5'RACE using 10-nucleotide random UMIs. TCRdb itself ran the 5' RACE reads through MiXCR, one entry per CDR3 protein. Of 50,000 or so distinct CDR3 sequences detected, approximately 10% appear once; the ten largest clones hold roughly 20%. The sample holds many counts of this clonotype. Antigen: not known. The CDR3 runs 16 residues. Germline V gene data show CDR1 as SGHRS and CDR2 as YFSETQ. With V trimmed by 3 bases and J by 8 bases, 12 bases remained unmatched. Findings and caveats of the study: HTLV-1-associated myelopathy displayed the greatest TCR clonal expansion, and multiple sclerosis exhibited the smallest, lower than that of healthy controls.

The rearrangement links TRBV5-1 to TRBJ2-1; 9 bases match TRBD2. This receptor was obtained from a woman aged 40 to 50 with HTLV-1-associated myelopathy (HAM/TSP). Sequenced input: PBMCs. The CDR3 DNA reads TGCGCCAGCAGCTGGGGGCCTCTGCGGGGGGGTTATGAGCAGTTCTTC. Its protein is CASSWGPLRGGYEQFF.